A selection of T cell receptor beta chains follows, all from one sample in a study of shared clonotypes between healthy human individuals. The data were produced by immunoSEQ multiplex PCR, yet TCRdb's version contains in-frame clones alone and is incomplete. The sample has around 640,000 clones, 90% to 97% seen once. The specimen sequenced was naive CD8+ T cells sorted from blood. The receptors come from a woman in her 30s in good health. CDR3s include the opening cysteine and the closing phenylalanine or tryptophan.

J | V | CDR3
TRBJ1-5 | TRBV7-9 | CASSFVGANQPQHF
TRBJ2-1 | TRBV13 | CASLLAGDNEQFF
TRBJ2-3 | TRBV27 | CASSQGLGGDTQYF
TRBJ2-5 | TRBV28 | CASSPLQETQYF
TRBJ2-1 | TRBV30 | CAWSGLAGFYNEQFF
TRBJ2-7 | TRBV7-3 | CASSSAQGHEQYF
TRBJ1-1 | TRBV10-1 | CASSALPGSTEAFF
TRBJ1-1 | TRBV19 | CASSLAGGSAAFF
TRBJ2-5 | TRBV7-8 | CASSLVGPQETQYF
TRBJ1-1 | TRBV19 | CASSIAPEGIAEAFF
TRBJ2-7 | TRBV19 | CASSTSGDREDSPYEQYF
TRBJ2-7 | TRBV27 | CASSLGLGEQYF
TRBJ1-1 | TRBV5-4 | CASSLNSEAFF
TRBJ2-1 | TRBV2 | CASSPGVSGRGDEQFF
TRBJ2-5 | TRBV5-4 | CASSLSEQETQYF
TRBJ1-2 | TRBV11-2 | CASSLAGARRGYTF
NA | TRBV27 | CASRYGTSYEQYF
TRBJ2-7 | TRBV5-1 | CASSLGRTGDSYEQYF
TRBJ1-2 | TRBV15 | CATSRDFGGQDYGYTF
TRBJ1-1 | TRBV28 | CASSFEGQNTEAFF
TRBJ2-7 | TRBV28 | CASRHQTSYEQYF
TRBJ1-1 | TRBV2 | CASSAGEAFF
TRBJ2-1 | TRBV5-4 | CASSLLGNEQFF
TRBJ2-7 | TRBV27 | CASSSSTSGYEQYF
TRBJ1-4 | TRBV27 | CASTRTGGGEKLFF
TRBJ2-5 | TRBV7-2 | CASSLLAGEETQYF
TRBJ1-1 | TRBV4-1 | CASSHPTGLNTEAFF
TRBJ2-1 | TRBV7-6 | CASQLSGRVNEQFF
TRBJ2-7 | TRBV5-1 | CASGLKPDSYEQYF
TRBJ1-4 | TRBV6-6 | CASSSPLRGTNEKLFF
TRBJ2-1 | TRBV13 | CASSLGNSDEQFF
TRBJ2-5 | TRBV28 | CASSRSAGTRTIETQYF
TRBJ2-7 | TRBV7-8 | CASSPGQGGAYEQYF
TRBJ2-7 | TRBV19 | CASTSPGYEQYF
TRBJ2-1 | TRBV6-5 | CASSYGPGMTNEQFF
TRBJ2-1 | TRBV27 | CASSGDRGRYKEQFF
TRBJ2-1 | TRBV5-6 | CASSRTVPPVQFF
TRBJ2-3 | TRBV27 | CATSRGDTQYF
TRBJ2-7 | TRBV27 | CASSPDLAESSYEQYF
TRBJ2-1 | TRBV10-1 | CATGPSGITVNEQFF
TRBJ2-5 | TRBV27 | CASSWGTSGRSETQYF
TRBJ2-3 | TRBV10-1 | CASSGGLPFSTDTQYF
TRBJ1-1 | TRBV5-1 | CASSLRGSSGHRNTEAFF
TRBJ2-1 | TRBV9 | CASSGGLGNEQFF
TRBJ2-7 | TRBV7-9 | CASTASGQKSYEQYF
TRBJ2-7 | TRBV19 | CASSGGDGYLEVYEQYF
TRBJ2-3 | TRBV4-1 | CASSQVTSGGLRVTDTQYF
TRBJ2-7 | TRBV6-1 | CASSLTGVEQYF
TRBJ1-1 | TRBV28 | CASSLLGTEAFF
TRBJ1-2 | TRBV28 | CASSLIDLNYGYTF
TRBJ1-4 | TRBV10-3 | CAISGEEDKRQRMEKLFF
TRBJ2-1 | TRBV27 | CASSVSGRVAYNEQFF
TRBJ2-2 | TRBV30 | CAWSGPGELFF
TRBJ2-5 | TRBV7-6 | CASSLDGWETQYF